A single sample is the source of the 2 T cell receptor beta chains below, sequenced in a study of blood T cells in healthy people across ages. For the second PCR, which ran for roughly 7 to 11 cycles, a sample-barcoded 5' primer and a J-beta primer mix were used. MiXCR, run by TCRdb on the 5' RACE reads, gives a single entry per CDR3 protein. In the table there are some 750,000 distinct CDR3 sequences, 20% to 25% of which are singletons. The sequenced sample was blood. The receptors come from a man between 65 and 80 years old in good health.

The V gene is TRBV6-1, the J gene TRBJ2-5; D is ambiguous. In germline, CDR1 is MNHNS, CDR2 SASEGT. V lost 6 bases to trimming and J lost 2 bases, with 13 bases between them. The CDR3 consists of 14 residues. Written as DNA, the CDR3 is TGTGCCAGCAGCGCGTATAAAACGCAAGAGACCCAGTACTTC. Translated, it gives CASSAYKTQETQYF.

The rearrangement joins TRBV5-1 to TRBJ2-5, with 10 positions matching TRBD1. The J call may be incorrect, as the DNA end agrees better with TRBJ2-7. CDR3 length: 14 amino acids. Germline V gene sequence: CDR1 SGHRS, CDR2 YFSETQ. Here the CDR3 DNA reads TGCGCCAGCAGCTGGGGACAGGGGCCTTACGAGCAGTACTTC. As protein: CASSWGQGPYEQYF.